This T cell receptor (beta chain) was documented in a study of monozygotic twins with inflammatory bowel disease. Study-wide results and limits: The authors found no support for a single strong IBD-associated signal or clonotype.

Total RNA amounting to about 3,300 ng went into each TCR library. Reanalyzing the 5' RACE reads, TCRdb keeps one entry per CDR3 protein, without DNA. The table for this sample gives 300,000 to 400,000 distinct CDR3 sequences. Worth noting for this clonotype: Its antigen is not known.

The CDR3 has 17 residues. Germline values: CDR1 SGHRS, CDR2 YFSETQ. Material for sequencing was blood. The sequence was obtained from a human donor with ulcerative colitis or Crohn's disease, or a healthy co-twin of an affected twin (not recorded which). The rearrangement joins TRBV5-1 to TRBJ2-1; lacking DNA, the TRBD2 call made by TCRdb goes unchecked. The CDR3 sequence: CASSLDQTSGGADEQFF.